The sample holds a few counts of the clone carrying this T cell receptor (beta chain). As yet, its antigen is unknown. UMIs and a universal primer site were added when TCR cDNA was made by 5'RACE template switching. MiXCR, run by TCRdb on the 5' RACE reads, gives a single entry per CDR3 protein. There are about 120,000 distinct CDR3 sequences in the sample; about 8.2% occur only once, and 30% to 40% lies in the top ten. The data originate from a study of T cells after yellow fever vaccination. Broader study findings: Reappearance after the booster was seen for most primary-vaccination clones, at 95% to 96% CD4 and more than 80% CD8.

With 4 bases removed from V and 5 bases from J, the gap between germline ends came to 18 bases. The V gene's germline CDR1 is MNHEY and CDR2 SVGAGI. The CDR3 spans 16 residues. The origin of this receptor is a man aged 18 to 29 who received the YFV17D yellow fever vaccine. The sample in question was CD8+ T cells sorted from PBMCs, obtained on the day of the yellow fever booster vaccination. This rearrangement joins TRBV6-5 to TRBJ2-4; D unclear. CDR3 amino acids: CASSSFSALGQNIQYF. The CDR3 nucleotides are TGTGCCAGCAGTTCCTTCTCCGCCCTAGGTCAAAACATTCAGTACTTC.